This TCR beta chain emerged from a study of shared clonotypes between healthy human individuals. Study in general: The cohort comprised a couple of women and a few men. Their ages spanned 18 to 49 years. Study results and limitations: Blood alone was sampled, and tissue repertoires likely differ.

Points on this clone: Its antigen remains unknown.

The authors' processing: Sequence data from immunoSEQ were junction-only and lacked quality scores; consequently, filtering differed. The repertoire was sequenced with immunoSEQ multiplex PCR; TCRdb's copy has only in-frame clones and lacks some. V and J calls and clone size come straight from that table; D and trimming were deduced from the DNA. The sample contains 2 million to 2.5 million clones, 90% to 97% of which appear only once. With V trimmed by 4 bases and J by 3 bases, 9 bases remained unmatched. Germline CDR1 SGHNT, CDR2 YYREEE (reference sequence). The length of the CDR3 is 15 residues. All the donors were Caucasian adults who lived in Nashville, Tennessee.

This clonotype was obtained from a man younger than 30 in good health. The sample consisted of naive CD4+ T cells sorted from blood. Described subset: CD45RA+ positively selected. The chain combines TRBV5-4 with TRBJ1-2; 7 bases fit TRBD1. The CDR3 here is CASSPIGQADYGYTF. The CDR3 DNA sequence: TGTGCCAGCAGCCCGATCGGACAGGCGGACTATGGCTACACCTTC.